This T cell receptor (beta chain) emerged from a study of T cell clonotyping in hematopoietic cell transplantation. This clone was detected a few times. The antigen is not known. The table came from immunoSEQ multiplex PCR; TCRdb's copy has only in-frame clones and leaves some out. The data show roughly 13,000 clones, around two thirds seen once. Study findings and constraints: CD4 and CD8 repertoire contributions could not be separated without sorting.

Germline V gives CDR1 MNHNS, CDR2 SASEGT. J gave up 10 bases and V 4 bases, and 14 bases lay outside the gene matches. The CDR3 has 17 amino acids. The chain joins TRBV6-1 to TRBJ1-6, with TRBD1 matching over 9 bases. Input material: PBMCs. The sequence was collected from a human donor who either received an allogeneic hematopoietic cell transplant for a myeloid malignancy or was a related donor (not recorded which). Some clones in this sample may be carry-over from other donors' samples. CDR3 region: CASSALMWDRDVSPLHF. In nucleotides, the CDR3 is TGTGCCAGCAGTGCTTTGATGTGGGACAGGGATGTCTCACCCCTCCACTTT.